These 20 T cell receptor beta chains were all obtained from the same sample, sequenced in a study of T-cell reconstitution after alpha-beta-depleted transplantation in children. For TCRbeta, the library was prepared with unique molecular identifiers. TCRdb re-analysed the PCR reads in MiXCR, keeping a single row per CDR3 protein. The repertoire holds 200,000 or so distinct CDR3 sequences, 6.3% seen once, with under 5% in the top ten. The source was PBMCs, collected before TCRalphabeta/CD19-depleted stem cell transplant. Source of these receptors: a girl under three years old with combined immunodeficiency, due to receive a stem cell transplant.

The table lists this clonotype with many counts. The V gene is TRBV6-2 or TRBV6-3, the J gene TRBJ1-5; D might be TRBD1 (5 bases). The CDR3 loop spans 14 amino acids. From germline, CDR1 is MNHEY and CDR2 SVGEGT. V lost 8 bases to trimming and J lost 3 bases, with 14 bases between them. The CDR3 sequence is CASSGPPYNQPQHF. The CDR3 bases are TGTGCCAGCTCGGGGCCTCCGTACAATCAGCCCCAGCATTTT.

The table lists this clonotype with many counts. The V gene is TRBV29-1, the J gene TRBJ2-7, with a tentative D call TRBD1 (5 bases). The CDR3 is 15 amino acids. The germline V gene encodes CDR1 SQVTM and CDR2 ANQGSEA. Deletions cut 3 bases from V and 3 bases from J, with 18 bases between. The CDR3 nucleotides read TGCAGCGTTGAGGTCCCGACAGCCCCTGGCTACGAGCAGTACTTC. This encodes CSVEVPTAPGYEQYF.

Ten or more counts support this clonotype. The chain has TRBV5-6 and TRBJ2-6, with D perhaps matching TRBD1 (5 bases). Germline V gene data show CDR1 as SGHDT and CDR2 as YYEEEE. V was clipped by 2 bases and J by 4 bases, with 10 bases between them. The CDR3 extends over 15 amino acids. The CDR3 DNA follows: TGTGCCAGCAGCTTTTGGGGCGCCGGGGCCAACGTCCTGACTTTC. It codes for CASSFWGAGANVLTF.

This clonotype was picked up many times. The chain has TRBV20-1 and TRBJ2-7; no reliable D call. CDR1 and CDR2 from the germline V gene are DFQATT and SNEGSKA (reference sequence). Trimming removed 1 base from V and 6 bases from J, with 7 bases in between. CDR3 length: 11 residues. DNA for the CDR3: TGCAGTGCTAGAGGGACGGGCGAGCAGTACTTC. Amino acid sequence: CSARGTGEQYF.

This clonotype has at least ten counts. The chain couples TRBV28 to TRBJ1-5; D is uncertain. CDR1 is MDHEN, CDR2 SYDVKM, per germline. Trimming took 5 bases from V and 3 from J, leaving 14 bases between them. The CDR3 is 15 amino acids. The CDR3 here is CASSPLQVLNQPQHF. Here the CDR3 DNA reads TGTGCCAGCAGTCCTCTTCAGGTTCTCAATCAGCCCCAGCATTTT.

The rearrangement joins TRBV4-3 to TRBJ2-3; 15 nucleotides match TRBD2. V shed 1 base, J shed 7 bases, and the junction held 3 bases outside the gene matches. This CDR3 comprises 16 residues. Germline V gives CDR1 LGHNA, CDR2 YSLEER. The CDR3 coding sequence is TGCGCCAGCAGCCAAGGTGGGACTAGCGGGAGGTATACGCAGTATTTT. Translating it yields CASSQGGTSGRYTQYF.

This clonotype has just a few counts. CDR3 residues: CASSLSGGDIQYF. Here the CDR3 DNA reads TGTGCCAGCAGTTTATCGGGTGGGGACATTCAGTACTTC. The genes are TRBV27 and TRBJ2-4; D gene unclear. V lost 0 bases, J lost 8 bases, and 8 bases lay in between. The germline V gene has CDR1 MNHEY and CDR2 SMNVEV (reference sequence). The CDR3 is 13 amino acids.

This clonotype was seen ten or more times. This rearrangement joins TRBV29-1 to TRBJ2-7; D possibly corresponds to TRBD2 (6 bases). Trimming took 4 bases from V and 2 from J, leaving 15 bases between them. Per germline, CDR1 SQVTM and CDR2 ANQGSEA. The CDR3 length is 14 residues. The CDR3 DNA is TGCAGCGTTGTTGAGGGTCTAGCGCCCTACGAGCAGTACTTC. This gives the protein CSVVEGLAPYEQYF.

This clonotype appeared a few times. This chain uses TRBV5-5 with TRBJ2-7; D could derive from TRBD1 or TRBD2 (5 bases each). The germline V gene encodes CDR1 SGHKS and CDR2 YYEKEE (reference sequence). Trimming left V 4 bases short and J 2 bases short, with 13 bases between. The CDR3 loop spans 14 amino acids. CDR3 nucleotides: TGTGCCAGCAGCGACCGGGACGTTACCTACGAGCAGTACTTC. Encoded protein: CASSDRDVTYEQYF.

In regard to this clonotype: Just one base apart from a much larger clone, this may be a read error. The CDR3 sequence is CASSPQGYPSYEQYV. CDR3 sequence (DNA): TGTGCCAGCAGTCCCCAGGGTTATCCCTCCTACGAGCAGTACGTC. The chain has TRBV28 and TRBJ2-7; D is perhaps TRBD1 (5 bases). The CDR3 runs to 15 residues. Germline V gene sequence: CDR1 MDHEN, CDR2 SYDVKM. Trimming left V 5 bases short and J 0 bases short, with 14 bases between.

The chain has TRBV3-1 and TRBJ2-1, with 8 positions matching TRBD2. Germline-derived CDR1 and CDR2 are LGHDT and YNNKEL (reference sequence). The CDR3 contains 16 residues. Trimming cost V 3 bases and J 6 bases; bases outside gene matches: 10. The CDR3 region has the DNA TGTGCCAGCAGCCACGGAGCGGGGGCGGGGCCCAATGAGCAGTTCTTC. Protein product: CASSHGAGAGPNEQFF.

The table lists this clonotype with many counts. The J gene is TRBJ2-3, the V gene TRBV20-1, with D possibly TRBD1 on 6 matching bases. Trimming left V 3 bases short and J 0 bases short, with 10 bases between. Germline V gene lookup returns CDR1 DFQATT and CDR2 SNEGSKA (reference sequence). The length of the CDR3 is 14 residues. The CDR3 DNA reads TGCAGTGCTAGTCTAACAGGGAGCACAGATACGCAGTATTTT. It is translated as CSASLTGSTDTQYF.

This clonotype has at least ten counts. The rearrangement uses TRBV6-5 and TRBJ2-7, with 8 nucleotides matching TRBD1. Germline values: CDR1 MNHEY, CDR2 SVGAGI. After removal of 2 bases from V and 2 bases from J, the junction contained 2 bases not matched to a gene. CDR3 size: 14 residues. CDR3 region: CASSYDRGTYEQYF. The CDR3 nucleotides read TGTGCCAGCAGTTACGACAGGGGCACCTACGAGCAGTACTTC.

This clonotype showed up many times. This sequence joins TRBV28 and TRBJ2-1, with a possible D match to TRBD2 (5 bases). V shed 3 bases and J shed 4 bases, with 16 bases lying between them. CDR1 and CDR2 (germline): MDHEN, SYDVKM. The CDR3 extends over 16 amino acids. The CDR3 DNA reads as TGTGCCAGCAGTTTTCCATTCGGGATATGGTACAATGAGCAGTTCTTC. Residues: CASSFPFGIWYNEQFF.

This clonotype was recorded at least ten times. The rearrangement links TRBV28 to TRBJ1-2; no reliable D call. Per germline, CDR1 MDHEN and CDR2 SYDVKM. CDR3 length equals 11 residues. V lost 5 bases and J 5 bases, leaving 6 bases between the germline ends. CDR3 in DNA: TGTGCCAGCAGTATTAATTATGGCTACACCTTC. It is translated as CASSINYGYTF.

This clonotype was detected many times. The chain joins TRBV7-2 to TRBJ2-3; TRBD2 is a possible D gene (5 bases). The V end was cut by 2 bases, the J end by 0 bases, with 9 bases between. Germline V gene lookup returns CDR1 SGHTA and CDR2 FQGNSA. This CDR3 is built from 15 residues. CDR3 bases: TGTGCCAGCAGCTTAAGAGGGAGTAGCACAGATACGCAGTATTTT. Protein product: CASSLRGSSTDTQYF.

This clonotype was recorded many times. The chain combines TRBV20-1 with TRBJ1-2; D is unclear. This CDR3 is 9 amino acids long. Trimming left V 5 bases short and J 8 bases short, with 6 bases between. Germline values: CDR1 DFQATT, CDR2 SNEGSKA (reference sequence). CDR3 amino acids: CSALGGYTF. Here the CDR3 DNA reads TGCAGTGCTCTGGGAGGCTACACCTTC.

This clonotype was counted many times. The rearrangement links TRBV9 to TRBJ2-5; D uncertain. The CDR3 is 13 residues long. Germline lookup yields CDR1 SGDLS and CDR2 YYNGEE. Trimming stripped 0 bases from V and 9 bases from J, with 12 bases between. In DNA, the CDR3 is TGTGCCAGCAGCGTAGCGCTGGGAAGGTCCCAGTACTTC. This gives the protein CASSVALGRSQYF. The variable domain in full, completed from reference TRBV9 and TRBJ2-5, reads DSGVTQTPKHLITATGQRVTLRCSPRSGDLSVYWYQQSLDQGLQFLIQYYNGEERAKGNILERFSAQQFPDLHSELNLSSLELGDSALYFCASSVALGRSQYFGPGTRLLVL.

This clonotype was detected ten times or more. The chain combines TRBV12-3 or TRBV12-4 with TRBJ2-7, with 8 bases identical to TRBD2. V shed 5 bases, J shed 5 bases, and the junction held 11 bases outside the gene matches. The CDR3 sequence is 15 residues long. The CDR3 DNA reads as TGTGCCAGCAGTCCCCCCGGCGGGGGGCCTAACGAGCAGTACTTC. Translating gives CASSPPGGGPNEQYF.

This clonotype has at least ten counts. The chain combines TRBV11-2 with TRBJ2-7; TRBD1 aligns across 7 bases. The CDR3 spans 16 residues. Germline CDR1 and CDR2: SGHAT and FQNNGV. The V and J ends lost 6 bases and 3 bases, in that order; junction bases with no gene match: 14. In nucleotides, the CDR3 is TGTGCCAGCAGTTGGGGTTATGGGACAGAACACTACGAGCAGTACTTC. As protein: CASSWGYGTEHYEQYF.